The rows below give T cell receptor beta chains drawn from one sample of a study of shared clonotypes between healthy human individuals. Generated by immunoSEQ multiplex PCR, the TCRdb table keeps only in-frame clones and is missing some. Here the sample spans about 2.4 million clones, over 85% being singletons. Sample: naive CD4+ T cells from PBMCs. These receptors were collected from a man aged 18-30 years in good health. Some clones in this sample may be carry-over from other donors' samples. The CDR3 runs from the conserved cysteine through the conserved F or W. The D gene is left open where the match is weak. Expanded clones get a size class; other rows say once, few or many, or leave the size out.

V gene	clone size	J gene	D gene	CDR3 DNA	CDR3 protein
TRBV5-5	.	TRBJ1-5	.	TGTGCCAGCAGCTTAGGGGAAAGCAATCAGCCCCAGCATTTT	CASSLGESNQPQHF
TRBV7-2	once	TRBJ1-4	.	TGTGCCAGCAGCTTAGGCGGGGGTGGCGGTGAAAAACTGTTTTTT	CASSLGGGGGEKLFF
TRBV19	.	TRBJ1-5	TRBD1	TGTGCCAGTAGTGCCGGGACAGGTCCAGGGCCCCAGCATTTT	CASSAGTGPGPQHF
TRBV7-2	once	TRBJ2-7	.	TGTGCCAGCAGCTTAGTCCAGCGGACAACCTACGAGCAGTACTTC	CASSLVQRTTYEQYF
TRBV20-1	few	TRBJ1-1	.	TGCAGTGCTAGGGTACACACTGAAGCTTTCTTT	CSARVHTEAFF
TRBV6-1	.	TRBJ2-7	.	TGTGCCAGCAGTGAAGAAGGACCATACGAGCAGTACTTC	CASSEEGPYEQYF
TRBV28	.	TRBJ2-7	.	TGTGCCAGCAGCACATCTACCTACGAGCAGTACTTC	CASSTSTYEQYF
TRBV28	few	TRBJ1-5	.	TGTGCCAGCAGTCGAACACAGGGAAATCAGCCCCAGCATTTT	CASSRTQGNQPQHF
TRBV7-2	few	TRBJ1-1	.	TGTGCCAGCAGCTTTGACAGAAGCACTGAAGCTTTCTTT	CASSFDRSTEAFF
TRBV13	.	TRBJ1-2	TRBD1	TGTGCCAGCAGCTTCGATCGTGGGACAGGGAAAAACTATGGCTACACCTTC	CASSFDRGTGKNYGYTF
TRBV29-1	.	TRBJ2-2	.	TGCAGCGCGCAGCAGGGAGACAACACCGGGGAGCTGTTTTTT	CSAQQGDNTGELFF
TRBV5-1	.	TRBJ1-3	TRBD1	TGCGCCAGCAGCCGGAACGGACAGGGCCCTGGAAACACCATATATTTT	CASSRNGQGPGNTIYF
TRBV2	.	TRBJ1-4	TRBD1	TGTGCCAGCAGCGTGGACAGGGCCTCGGCAACTAATGAAAAACTGTTTTTT	CASSVDRASATNEKLFF
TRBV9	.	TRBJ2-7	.	TGTGCCAGCAGCGTCGACCCCGACCTCTCCTACGAGCAGTACTTC	CASSVDPDLSYEQYF
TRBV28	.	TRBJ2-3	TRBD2	TGTGCCAGCAGTTTCGGGACTAGCGGGACAAAAGATACGCAGTATTTT	CASSFGTSGTKDTQYF
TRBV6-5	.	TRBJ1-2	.	TGTGCCAGCAGTTACGCCCGGTTCCCGTATGGCTACACCTTC	CASSYARFPYGYTF
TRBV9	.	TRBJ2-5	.	TGTGCCAGCAGCGTACGGGACGGACAAGAGACCCAGTACTTC	CASSVRDGQETQYF
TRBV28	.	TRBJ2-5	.	TGTGCCAGCAGTTTTCCGGACGGAATCCAAGAGACCCAGTACTTC	CASSFPDGIQETQYF
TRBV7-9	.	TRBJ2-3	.	TGTGCCAGCAGCTTAGTCGCAGGGAGTTATTCGACGCAGTATTTT	CASSLVAGSYSTQYF
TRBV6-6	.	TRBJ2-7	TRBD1	TGTGCCAGCAGTTGGGGACAGGGGTCCGAGCAGTACTTC	CASSWGQGSEQYF
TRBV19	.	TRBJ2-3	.	TGTGCCAGTAGTATGACTAGGATTTCAGATACGCAGTATTTT	CASSMTRISDTQYF
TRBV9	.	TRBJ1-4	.	TGTGCCAGCAGCGCCCTACCTAATGAAAAACTGTTTTTT	CASSALPNEKLFF
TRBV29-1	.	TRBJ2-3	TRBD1	TGCAGCGCAGGACAGGGGCTTGCCACAGATACGCAGTATTTT	CSAGQGLATDTQYF
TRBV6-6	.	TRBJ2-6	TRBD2	TGTGCCAGCAAAGCGGGAGGAGCTGGGGCCAACGTCCTGACTTTC	CASKAGGAGANVLTF
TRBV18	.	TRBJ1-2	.	TGTGCCAGCTCACCCGAGGACACCTATGGCTACACCTTC	CASSPEDTYGYTF
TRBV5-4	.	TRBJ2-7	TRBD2	TGTGCCAGCAGTCTAGCGGGTGGTCCCTACGAGCAGTACTTC	CASSLAGGPYEQYF
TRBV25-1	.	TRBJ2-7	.	TGTGCCAGCAGCTCTGTTAGCTCCTACGAGCAGTACTTC	CASSSVSSYEQYF
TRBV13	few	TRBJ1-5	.	TGTGCCAGCAGCTTAGAACGTCAGGGCCCCCAGCATTTT	CASSLERQGPQHF
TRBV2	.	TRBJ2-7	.	TGTGCCAGCGTGGGCAGCTACGAGCAGTACTTC	CASVGSYEQYF
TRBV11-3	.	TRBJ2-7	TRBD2	TGTGCCAGCAGCAGGGCGGGAGGCACCTACGAGCAGTACTTC	CASSRAGGTYEQYF
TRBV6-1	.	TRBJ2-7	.	TGTGCCAGCAGGGCGACATACTCCTACGAGCAGTACTTC	CASRATYSYEQYF
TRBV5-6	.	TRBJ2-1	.	TGTGCCAGCAGCGGGCGGCGGCTTTACAATGAGCAGTTCTTC	CASSGRRLYNEQFF
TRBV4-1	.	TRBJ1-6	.	TGCGCCAGCAGCCAGTACCATGGGGGCCCGTCAAGCTCCTATAATTCACCCCTCCACTTT	CASSQYHGGPSSSYNSPLHF
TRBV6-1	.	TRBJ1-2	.	TGTGCCAGCAGTGATCAGGGGTTCTATGGCTACACCTTC	CASSDQGFYGYTF
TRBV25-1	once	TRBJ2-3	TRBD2	TGTGCCAGCAGTGGCTGGGACTATCTTATTAGCACAGATACGCAGTATTTT	CASSGWDYLISTDTQYF
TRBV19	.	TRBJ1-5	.	TGTGCCAGTAGTATCCGTAGGAACGCGGGGGGTAATCAGCCCCAGCATTTT	CASSIRRNAGGNQPQHF
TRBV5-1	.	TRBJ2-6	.	TGCGCCAGCAGCCTCGACCCCACCAACGTCCTGACTTTC	CASSLDPTNVLTF